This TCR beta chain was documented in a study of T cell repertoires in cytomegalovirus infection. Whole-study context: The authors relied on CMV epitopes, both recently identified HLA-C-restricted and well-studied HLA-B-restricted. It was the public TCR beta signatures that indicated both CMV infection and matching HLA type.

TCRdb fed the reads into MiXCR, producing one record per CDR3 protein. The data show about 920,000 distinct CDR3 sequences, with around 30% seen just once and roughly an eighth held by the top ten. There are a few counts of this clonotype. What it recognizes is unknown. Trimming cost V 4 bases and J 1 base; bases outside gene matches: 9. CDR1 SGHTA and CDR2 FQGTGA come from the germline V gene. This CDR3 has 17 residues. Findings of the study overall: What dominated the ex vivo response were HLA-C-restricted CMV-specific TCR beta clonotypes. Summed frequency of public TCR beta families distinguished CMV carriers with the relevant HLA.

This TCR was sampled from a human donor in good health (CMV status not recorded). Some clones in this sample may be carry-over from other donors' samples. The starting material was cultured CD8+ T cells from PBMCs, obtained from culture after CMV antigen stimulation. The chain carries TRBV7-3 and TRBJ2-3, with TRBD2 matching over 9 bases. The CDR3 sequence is CASSSGRGLARTDTQYF. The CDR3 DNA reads TGTGCCAGCAGCTCAGGGAGGGGACTAGCTCGCACAGATACGCAGTATTTT.